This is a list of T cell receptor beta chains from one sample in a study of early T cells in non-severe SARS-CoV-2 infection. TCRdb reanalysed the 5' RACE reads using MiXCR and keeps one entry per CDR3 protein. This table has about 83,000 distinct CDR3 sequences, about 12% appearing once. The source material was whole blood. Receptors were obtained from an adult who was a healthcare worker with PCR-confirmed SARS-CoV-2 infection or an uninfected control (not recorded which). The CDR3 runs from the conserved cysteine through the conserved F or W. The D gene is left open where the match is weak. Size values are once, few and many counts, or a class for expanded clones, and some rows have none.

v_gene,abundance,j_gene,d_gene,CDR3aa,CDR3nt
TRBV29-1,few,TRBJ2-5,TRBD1,CSVADRGGETQYF,TGCAGCGTCGCGGACAGGGGAGGGGAGACCCAGTACTTC
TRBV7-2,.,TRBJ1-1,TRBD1,CASSGQGNTEAFF,TGTGCCAGCAGCGGACAGGGGAACACTGAAGCTTTCTTT
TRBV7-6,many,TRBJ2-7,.,CASSAGGYEQYF,TGTGCCAGCAGCGCCGGAGGTTACGAGCAGTACTTC
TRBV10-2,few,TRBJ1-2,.,CASSGLAGLNYGYTF,TGCGCCAGCAGTGGGTTAGCAGGCCTTAACTATGGCTACACCTTC
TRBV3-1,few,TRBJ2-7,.,CASSQGSEQYF,TGTGCCAGCAGCCAAGGGAGCGAGCAGTACTTC
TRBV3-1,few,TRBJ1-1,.,CASSLKNTEAFF,TGTGCCAGCAGCCTAAAGAACACTGAAGCTTTCTTT
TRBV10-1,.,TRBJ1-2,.,CASSGGPANYGYTF,TGCGCCAGCAGTGGGGGCCCGGCTAACTATGGCTACACCTTC
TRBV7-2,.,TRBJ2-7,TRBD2,CASSFAGGFYEQYF,TGTGCCAGCAGCTTCGCGGGAGGGTTTTACGAGCAGTACTTC
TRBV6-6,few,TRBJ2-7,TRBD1,CASSLQGQGNYEQYF,TGTGCCAGCAGCCTACAGGGACAGGGGAACTACGAGCAGTACTTC
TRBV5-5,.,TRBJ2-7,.,CASSSGRQGANEQYF,TGTGCCAGCAGCTCCGGGAGGCAGGGGGCGAACGAGCAGTACTTC
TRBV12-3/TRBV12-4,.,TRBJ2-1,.,CASSSIRRASALNEQFF,TGTGCCAGCAGCTCCATTCGGAGGGCATCAGCTCTCAATGAGCAGTTCTTC
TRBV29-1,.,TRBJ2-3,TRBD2,CSVEVTSGTEQYF,TGCAGCGTTGAAGTGACTAGCGGGACCGAGCAGTATTTT
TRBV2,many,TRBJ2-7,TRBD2,CASRVASGSSYEQYF,TGTGCCAGCAGAGTTGCCAGCGGGAGCTCCTACGAGCAGTACTTC
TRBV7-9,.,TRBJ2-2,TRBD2,CASSLGGSGRSNTGELFF,TGTGCCAGCAGCTTAGGAGGTAGCGGGAGGTCTAACACCGGGGAGCTGTTTTTT
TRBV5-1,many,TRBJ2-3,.,CASSWGIVADTQYF,TGCGCCAGCAGCTGGGGGATTGTAGCAGATACGCAGTATTTT
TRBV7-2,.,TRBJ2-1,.,CASSRTARGDNEQFF,TGTGCCAGCAGCCGGACTGCGAGGGGTGACAATGAGCAGTTCTTC
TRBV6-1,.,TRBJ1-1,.,CAGARTLNTEAFF,TGTGCCGGGGCCCGGACTTTGAACACTGAAGCTTTCTTT
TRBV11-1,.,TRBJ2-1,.,CASSLTITTYNEQFF,TGTGCCAGCAGCTTAACGATAACCACCTACAATGAGCAGTTCTTC
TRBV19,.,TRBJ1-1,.,CASSWILNTEAFF,TGTGCCAGTAGTTGGATCCTGAACACTGAAGCTTTCTTT
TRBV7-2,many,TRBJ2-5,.,CASSPRSLGVGETQYF,TGTGCCAGCAGCCCGCGGTCACTGGGGGTGGGTGAGACCCAGTACTTC
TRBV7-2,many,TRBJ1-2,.,CASSPKLENSGYTF,TGTGCCAGCAGTCCGAAATTAGAGAATTCGGGCTACACCTTC
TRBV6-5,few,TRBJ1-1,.,CASSPGARNTEAFF,TGTGCCAGCAGTCCGGGGGCGAGGAACACTGAAGCTTTCTTT
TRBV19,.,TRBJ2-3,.,CASSMNANQYF,TGTGCCAGTAGTATGAACGCCAACCAGTATTTT
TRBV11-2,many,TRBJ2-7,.,CASSFYEQYF,TGTGCCAGCAGCTTCTACGAGCAGTACTTC
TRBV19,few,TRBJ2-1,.,CASSRSESVNEQFF,TGTGCCAGTAGTAGGTCGGAATCGGTTAATGAGCAGTTCTTC
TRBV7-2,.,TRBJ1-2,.,CASSLVGGAYGYTF,TGTGCCAGCAGCTTAGTCGGGGGCGCCTATGGCTACACCTTC
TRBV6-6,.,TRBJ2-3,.,CASSYSELPYF,TGTGCCAGCAGTTACTCAGAGTTACCGTATTTT
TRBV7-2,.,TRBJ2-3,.,CASSTTMATDTQYF,TGTGCCAGCAGCACTACCATGGCCACAGATACGCAGTATTTT
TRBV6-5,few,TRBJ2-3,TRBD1,CASSYGTGGTDTQYF,TGTGCCAGCAGTTACGGGACAGGGGGCACAGATACGCAGTATTTT
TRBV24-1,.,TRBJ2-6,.,CATSGNLAGANVLTF,TGTGCCACCAGTGGGAATTTGGCTGGGGCCAACGTCCTGACTTTC
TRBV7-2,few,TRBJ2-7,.,CASSLARQNSWYF,TGTGCCAGCAGCTTAGCGCGACAGAACTCGTGGTACTTC
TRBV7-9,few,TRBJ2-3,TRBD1,CASSLGTGLTDTQYF,TGTGCCAGCAGCTTAGGGACAGGCCTCACAGATACGCAGTATTTT
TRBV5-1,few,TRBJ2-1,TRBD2,CASSSGLADNNEQFF,TGCGCCAGCAGCTCTGGACTAGCAGATAACAATGAGCAGTTCTTC
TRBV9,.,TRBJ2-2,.,CASSPEERGYRELFF,TGTGCCAGCAGCCCCGAGGAAAGGGGATATCGGGAGCTGTTTTTT
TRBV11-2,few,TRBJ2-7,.,CASSLGPADYEQYF,TGTGCCAGCAGCTTGGGACCAGCGGACTACGAGCAGTACTTC
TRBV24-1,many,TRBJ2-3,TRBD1,CATSDMGQGLTDTQYF,TGTGCCACCAGTGACATGGGACAGGGGCTCACAGATACGCAGTATTTT
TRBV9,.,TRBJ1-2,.,CASSVDSLSYGYTF,TGTGCCAGCAGCGTGGACAGCCTAAGCTATGGCTACACCTTC
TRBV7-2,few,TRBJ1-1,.,CASSLALRDSEAFF,TGTGCCAGCAGCTTAGCGTTGAGGGACTCTGAAGCTTTCTTT
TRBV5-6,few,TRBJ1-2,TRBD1,CASSKDRGDYGYTF,TGTGCCAGCAGCAAGGACAGGGGGGACTATGGCTACACCTTC
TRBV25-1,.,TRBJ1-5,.,CASSDWGSNQPQHF,TGTGCCAGCAGCGACTGGGGCAGCAATCAGCCCCAGCATTTT
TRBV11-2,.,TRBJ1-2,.,CASSLAPGTYYGYTF,TGTGCCAGCAGCTTAGCCCCCGGGACTTATTATGGCTACACCTTC
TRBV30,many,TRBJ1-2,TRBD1,CAWYRDRAAVGYGYTF,TGTGCCTGGTACCGGGACAGGGCGGCGGTAGGCTATGGCTACACCTTC
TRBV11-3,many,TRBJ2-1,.,CASSLGGYNEQFF,TGTGCCAGCAGCTTAGGCGGGTACAATGAGCAGTTCTTC
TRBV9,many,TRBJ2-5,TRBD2,CASSARTSGRRETQYF,TGTGCCAGCAGCGCCCGGACTAGCGGGAGACGGGAGACCCAGTACTTC
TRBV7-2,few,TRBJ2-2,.,CASSLGGASGELFF,TGTGCCAGCAGCTTAGGGGGGGCAAGCGGGGAGCTGTTTTTT
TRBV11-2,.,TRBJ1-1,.,CASSFYIGGDTEAFF,TGTGCCAGCAGCTTTTACATCGGAGGAGACACTGAAGCTTTCTTT
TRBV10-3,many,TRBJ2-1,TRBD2,CAISESRGGSYNEQFF,TGTGCCATCAGTGAAAGCCGGGGGGGTTCCTACAATGAGCAGTTCTTC
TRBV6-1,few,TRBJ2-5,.,CASSGPMGVETQYF,TGTGCCAGCAGCGGGCCGATGGGGGTGGAGACCCAGTACTTC
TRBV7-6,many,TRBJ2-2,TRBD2,CASNQRGPGSGELFF,TGTGCCAGCAACCAGCGGGGCCCAGGGTCCGGGGAGCTGTTTTTT
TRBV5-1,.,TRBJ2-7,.,CASGTSSYEQYF,TGCGCCAGCGGGACATCCTCCTACGAGCAGTACTTC
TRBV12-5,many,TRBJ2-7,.,CASGLVAEGAYEQYF,TGTGCTAGTGGTTTGGTAGCGGAGGGGGCCTACGAGCAGTACTTC
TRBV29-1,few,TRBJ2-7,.,CSVEKPSSYEQYF,TGCAGCGTTGAAAAACCCAGCTCCTACGAGCAGTACTTC
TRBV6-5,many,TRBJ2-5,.,CASSPRRGREETQYF,TGTGCCAGCAGCCCCCGACGGGGGCGAGAAGAGACCCAGTACTTC
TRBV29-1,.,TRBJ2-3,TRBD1,CSVTTGEITDTQYF,TGCAGCGTTACGACAGGGGAAATCACAGATACGCAGTATTTT